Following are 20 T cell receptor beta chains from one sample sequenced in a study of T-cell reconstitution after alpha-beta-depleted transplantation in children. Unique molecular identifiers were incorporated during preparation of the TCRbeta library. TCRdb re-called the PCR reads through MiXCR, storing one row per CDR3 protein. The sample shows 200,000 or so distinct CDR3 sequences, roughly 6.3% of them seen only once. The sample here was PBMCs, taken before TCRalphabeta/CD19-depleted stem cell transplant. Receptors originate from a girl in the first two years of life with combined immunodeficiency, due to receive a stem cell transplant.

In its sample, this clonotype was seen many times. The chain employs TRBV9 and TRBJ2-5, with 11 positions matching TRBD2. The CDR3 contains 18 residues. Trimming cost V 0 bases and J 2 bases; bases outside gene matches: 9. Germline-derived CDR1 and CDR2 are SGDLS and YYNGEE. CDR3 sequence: CASSVAALAGGQQETQYF. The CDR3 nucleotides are TGTGCCAGCAGCGTAGCAGCTCTAGCGGGGGGCCAACAAGAGACCCAGTACTTC. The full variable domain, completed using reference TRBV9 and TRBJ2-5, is DSGVTQTPKHLITATGQRVTLRCSPRSGDLSVYWYQQSLDQGLQFLIQYYNGEERAKGNILERFSAQQFPDLHSELNLSSLELGDSALYFCASSVAALAGGQQETQYFGPGTRLLVL.

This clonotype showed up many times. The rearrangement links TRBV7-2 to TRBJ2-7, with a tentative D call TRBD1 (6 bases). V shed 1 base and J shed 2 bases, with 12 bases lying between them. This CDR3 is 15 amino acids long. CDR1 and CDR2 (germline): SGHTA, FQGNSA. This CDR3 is CASSLGFQGTYEQYF. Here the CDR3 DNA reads TGTGCCAGCAGCTTAGGTTTTCAGGGGACCTACGAGCAGTACTTC. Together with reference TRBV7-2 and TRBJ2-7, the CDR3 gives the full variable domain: GAGVSQSPSNKVTEKGKDVELRCDPISGHTALYWYRQSLGQGLEFLIYFQGNSAPDKSGLPSDRFSAERTGGSVSTLTIQRTQQEDSAVYLCASSLGFQGTYEQYFGPGTRLTVT.

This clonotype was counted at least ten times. The CDR3 loop reads CAITDSYNEQFF. CDR3 bases: TGTGCCATCACCGACAGCTACAATGAGCAGTTCTTC. V gene TRBV10-3 combines with J gene TRBJ2-1, with D possibly matching TRBD1 (5 bases). The V and J ends lost 7 bases and 3 bases respectively, with 7 bases between them. CDR1 is ENHRY, CDR2 SYGVKD, per germline. The CDR3 runs to 12 residues.

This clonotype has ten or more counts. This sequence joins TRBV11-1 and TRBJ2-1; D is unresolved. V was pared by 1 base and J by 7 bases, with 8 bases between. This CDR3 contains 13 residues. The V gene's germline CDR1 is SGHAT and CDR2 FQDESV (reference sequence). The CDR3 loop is CASSLESGNEQFF. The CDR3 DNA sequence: TGTGCCAGCAGCTTAGAGTCAGGAAATGAGCAGTTCTTC.

CDR3 in amino acids: CSARDLGGQPSYEQYF. The CDR3, as DNA: TGCAGTGCTAGAGATCTAGGGGGACAGCCCTCCTACGAGCAGTACTTC. V gene TRBV20-1 combines with J gene TRBJ2-7; 7 nucleotides agree with TRBD1. V gave up 0 bases and J gave up 0 bases; unmatched junction bases: 8. This CDR3 region has 16 residues. Germline lookup yields CDR1 DFQATT and CDR2 SNEGSKA (reference sequence).

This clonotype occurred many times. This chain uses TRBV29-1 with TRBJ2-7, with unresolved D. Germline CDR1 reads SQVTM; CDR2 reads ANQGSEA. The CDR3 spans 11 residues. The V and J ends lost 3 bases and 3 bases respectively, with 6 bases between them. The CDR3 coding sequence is TGCAGCGTTGATGACAACTACGAGCAGTACTTC. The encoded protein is CSVDDNYEQYF.

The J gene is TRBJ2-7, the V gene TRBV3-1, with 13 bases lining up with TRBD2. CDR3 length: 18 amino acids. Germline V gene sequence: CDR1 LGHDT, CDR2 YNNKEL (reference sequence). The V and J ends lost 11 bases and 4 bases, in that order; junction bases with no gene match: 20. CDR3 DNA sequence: TGTGCCTTCAGTTTAGGCGGGACTAGCGGGACTTCTTTTTACGAGCAGTACTTC. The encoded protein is CAFSLGGTSGTSFYEQYF.

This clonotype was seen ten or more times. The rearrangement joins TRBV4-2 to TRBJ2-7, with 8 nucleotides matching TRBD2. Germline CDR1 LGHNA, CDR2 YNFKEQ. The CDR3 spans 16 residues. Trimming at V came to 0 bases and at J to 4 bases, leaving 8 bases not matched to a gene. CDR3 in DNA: TGTGCCAGCAGCCAAGAACCGGGACTAGGGATTTACGAGCAGTACTTC. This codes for CASSQEPGLGIYEQYF.

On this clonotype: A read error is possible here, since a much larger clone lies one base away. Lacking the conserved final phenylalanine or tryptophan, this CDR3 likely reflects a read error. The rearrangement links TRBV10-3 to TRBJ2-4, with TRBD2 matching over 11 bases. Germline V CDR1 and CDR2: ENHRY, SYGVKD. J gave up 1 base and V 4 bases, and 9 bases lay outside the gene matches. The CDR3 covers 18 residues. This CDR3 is CAISGGSTSGSAKNIQYY. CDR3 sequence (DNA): TGTGCCATCAGTGGGGGTTCAACTAGCGGGAGTGCCAAAAACATTCAGTACTAC.

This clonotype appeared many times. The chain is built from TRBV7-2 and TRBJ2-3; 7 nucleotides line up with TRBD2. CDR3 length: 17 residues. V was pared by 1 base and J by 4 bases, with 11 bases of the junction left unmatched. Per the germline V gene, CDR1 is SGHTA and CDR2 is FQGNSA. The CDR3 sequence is CASSLVGLLNIPDTQYF. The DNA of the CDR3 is TGTGCCAGCAGCTTAGTGGGACTACTAAATATCCCAGATACGCAGTATTTT.

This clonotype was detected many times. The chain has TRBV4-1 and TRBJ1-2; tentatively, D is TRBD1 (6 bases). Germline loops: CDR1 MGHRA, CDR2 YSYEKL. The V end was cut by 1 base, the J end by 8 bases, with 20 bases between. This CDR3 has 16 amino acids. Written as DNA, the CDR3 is TGCGCCAGCAGCCAAGGCTCCCAGACAGGCCCGAGGGGCTACACCTTC. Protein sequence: CASSQGSQTGPRGYTF.

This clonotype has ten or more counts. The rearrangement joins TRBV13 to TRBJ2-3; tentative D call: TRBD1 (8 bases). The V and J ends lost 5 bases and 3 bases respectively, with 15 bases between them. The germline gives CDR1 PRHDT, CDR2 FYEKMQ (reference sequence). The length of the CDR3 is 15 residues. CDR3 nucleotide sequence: TGTGCCAGCAGCGGAGACAGGGGAGGGACAGATACGCAGTATTTT. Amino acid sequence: CASSGDRGGTDTQYF. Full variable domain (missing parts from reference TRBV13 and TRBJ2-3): AAGVIQSPRHLIKEKRETATLKCYPIPRHDTVYWYQQGPGQDPQFLISFYEKMQSDKGSIPDRFSAQQFSDYHSELNMSSLELGDSALYFCASSGDRGGTDTQYFGPGTRLTVL.

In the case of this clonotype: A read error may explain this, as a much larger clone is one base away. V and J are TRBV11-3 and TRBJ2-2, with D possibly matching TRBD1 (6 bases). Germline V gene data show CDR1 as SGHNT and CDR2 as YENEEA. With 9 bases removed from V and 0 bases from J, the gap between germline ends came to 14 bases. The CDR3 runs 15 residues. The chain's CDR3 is CARSPQGPNTGELFF. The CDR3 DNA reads TGTGCCAGAAGCCCACAGGGTCCGAACACCGGGGAGCTGTTTTTT.

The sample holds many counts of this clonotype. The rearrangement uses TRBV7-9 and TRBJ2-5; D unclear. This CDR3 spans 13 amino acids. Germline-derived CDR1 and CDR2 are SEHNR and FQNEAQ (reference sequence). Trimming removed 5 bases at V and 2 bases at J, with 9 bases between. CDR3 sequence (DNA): TGTGCCAGCAGCACCATCGGGCAAGAGACCCAGTACTTC. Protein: CASSTIGQETQYF.

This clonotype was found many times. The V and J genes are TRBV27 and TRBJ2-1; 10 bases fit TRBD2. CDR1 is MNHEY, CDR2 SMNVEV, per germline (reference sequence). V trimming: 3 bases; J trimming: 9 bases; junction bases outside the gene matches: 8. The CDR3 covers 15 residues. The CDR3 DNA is TGTGCCAGCAGTTTTGTACTAGCGGGATATGGTGAGCAGTTCTTC. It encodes CASSFVLAGYGEQFF.

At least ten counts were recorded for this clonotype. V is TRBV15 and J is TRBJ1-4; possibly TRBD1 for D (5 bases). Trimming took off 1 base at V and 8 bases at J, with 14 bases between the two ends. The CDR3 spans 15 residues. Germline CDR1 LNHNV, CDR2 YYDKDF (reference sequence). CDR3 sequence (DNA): TGTGCCACCAGCAGAGTAGGTGCAGGGAGAGAAAAACTGTTTTTT. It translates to CATSRVGAGREKLFF.

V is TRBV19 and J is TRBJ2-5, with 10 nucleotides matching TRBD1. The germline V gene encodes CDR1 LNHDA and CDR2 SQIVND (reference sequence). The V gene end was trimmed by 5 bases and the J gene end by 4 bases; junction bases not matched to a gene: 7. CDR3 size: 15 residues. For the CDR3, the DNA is TGTGCCAGTAGTCCGGGACAGGGGAGAACAGAGACCCAGTACTTC. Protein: CASSPGQGRTETQYF.

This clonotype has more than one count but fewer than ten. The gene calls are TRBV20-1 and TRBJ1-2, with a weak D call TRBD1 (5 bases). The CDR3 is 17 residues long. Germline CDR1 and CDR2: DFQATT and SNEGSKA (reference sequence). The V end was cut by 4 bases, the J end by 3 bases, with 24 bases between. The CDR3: CSATRTPTDSPDYGYTF. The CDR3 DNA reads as TGCAGTGCTACCAGGACCCCGACAGATAGCCCCGACTATGGCTACACCTTC.

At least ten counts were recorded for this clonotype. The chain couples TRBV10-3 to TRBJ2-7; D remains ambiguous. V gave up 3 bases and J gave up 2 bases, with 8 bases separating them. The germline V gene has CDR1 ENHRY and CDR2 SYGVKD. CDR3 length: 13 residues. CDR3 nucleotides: TGTGCCATCAGTGACGTGGGCCCCTACGAGCAGTACTTC. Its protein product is CAISDVGPYEQYF.

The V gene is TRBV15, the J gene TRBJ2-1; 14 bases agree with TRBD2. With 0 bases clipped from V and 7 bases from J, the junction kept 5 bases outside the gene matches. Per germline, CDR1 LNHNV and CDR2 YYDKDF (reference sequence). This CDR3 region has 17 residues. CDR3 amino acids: CATSRDRRLAGGNEQFF. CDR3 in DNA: TGTGCCACCAGCAGAGATAGGCGACTAGCGGGAGGGAATGAGCAGTTCTTC.